This T cell receptor beta chain was found in a study of T cell responses to AZD1222 COVID-19 vaccine. Findings and caveats of the study: Nearly half of the spike-specific TCRs reportedly recognize variant regions that carry no mutations. Repertoires in all cases were sampled only once the peak T cell response had passed. Distributed over spike, vaccine-associated CD4 TCRs predominated at 160-218 and 743-854.

In the case of this clone: Its specificity is not known.

Trimming cost V 6 bases and J 7 bases, with 22 bases left between them. The length of the CDR3 is 16 residues. Germline CDR1 reads MDHEN; CDR2 reads SYDVKM. Using immunoSEQ multiplex PCR, the repertoire was profiled, and TCRdb retains in-frame clones only, with some absent. The sample carries about 140,000 clones, about 92% recorded once. This TCR derives from an adult in good health. Sample: peripheral blood, taken on day 0 of MenACWY control vaccination. The chain carries TRBV28 and TRBJ1-5, with D maybe TRBD1 (6 bases). CDR3 sequence reads: CASRPLEWGASQPQHF. The CDR3 DNA follows: TGTGCCAGCAGACCCCTCGAGTGGGGGGCGAGCCAGCCCCAGCATTTT.